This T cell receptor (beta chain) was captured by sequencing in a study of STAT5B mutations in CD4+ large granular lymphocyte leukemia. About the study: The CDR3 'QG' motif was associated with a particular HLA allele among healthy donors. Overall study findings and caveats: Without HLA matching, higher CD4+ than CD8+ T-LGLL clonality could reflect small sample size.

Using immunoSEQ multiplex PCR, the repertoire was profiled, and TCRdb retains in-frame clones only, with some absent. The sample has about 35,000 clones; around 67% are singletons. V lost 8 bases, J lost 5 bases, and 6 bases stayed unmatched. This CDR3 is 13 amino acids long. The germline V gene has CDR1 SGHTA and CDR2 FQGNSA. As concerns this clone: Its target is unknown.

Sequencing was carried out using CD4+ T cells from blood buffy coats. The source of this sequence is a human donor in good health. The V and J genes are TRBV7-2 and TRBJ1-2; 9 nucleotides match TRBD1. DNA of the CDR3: TGTGCCAGCGCCCAGGGGACAGGGTATGGCTACACCTTC. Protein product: CASAQGTGYGYTF. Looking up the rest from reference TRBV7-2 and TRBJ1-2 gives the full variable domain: GAGVSQSPSNKVTEKGKDVELRCDPISGHTALYWYRQSLGQGLEFLIYFQGNSAPDKSGLPSDRFSAERTGGSVSTLTIQRTQQEDSAVYLCASAQGTGYGYTFGSGTRLTVV.